This T cell receptor (beta chain) derives from a study of cytomegalovirus exposure and HLA in healthy donors. This clone was found once. Antigen specificity is unknown. Study-wide results and limits: In a later analysis, compared with equally common non-associated chains, HLA-associated beta chains were more expanded. In a later analysis, common viral pathogens appeared linked to several of the most significant clusters.

With 60 Vbeta and 13 Jbeta primers, the PCR was carried out. Clones were sequenced by immunoSEQ multiplex PCR, and TCRdb holds only the in-frame ones, with some missing. The repertoire holds under 120,000 clones, with less than 80% as singletons. Germline V CDR1 and CDR2: SGHDT, YYEEEE. Trimming took off 2 bases at V and 0 bases at J, with 8 bases between the two ends. The CDR3 has 14 residues. The clonotype comes from a woman in her thirties or forties in good health and CMV-seronegative. The sample taken for sequencing was PBMCs. The chain recombines TRBV5-6 with TRBJ1-2; the D gene is possibly TRBD1 (5 bases). CDR3 DNA sequence: TGTGCCAGCAGCTTTGACAGATCTAACTATGGCTACACCTTC. Protein: CASSFDRSNYGYTF.